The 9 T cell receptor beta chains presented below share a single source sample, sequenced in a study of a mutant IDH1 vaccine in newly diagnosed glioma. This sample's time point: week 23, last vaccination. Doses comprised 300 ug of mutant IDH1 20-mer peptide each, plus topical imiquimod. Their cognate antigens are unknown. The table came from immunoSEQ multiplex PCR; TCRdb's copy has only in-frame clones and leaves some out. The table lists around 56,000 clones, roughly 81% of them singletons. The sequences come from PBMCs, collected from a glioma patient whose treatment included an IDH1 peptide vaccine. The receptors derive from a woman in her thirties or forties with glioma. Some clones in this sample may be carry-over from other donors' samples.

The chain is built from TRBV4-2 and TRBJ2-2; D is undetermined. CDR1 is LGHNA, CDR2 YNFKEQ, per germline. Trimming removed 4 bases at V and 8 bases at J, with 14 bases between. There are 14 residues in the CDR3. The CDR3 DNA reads TGTGCCAGCAGCCCCGGATCAAGCGCGGGGGAGCTGTTTTTT. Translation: CASSPGSSAGELFF.

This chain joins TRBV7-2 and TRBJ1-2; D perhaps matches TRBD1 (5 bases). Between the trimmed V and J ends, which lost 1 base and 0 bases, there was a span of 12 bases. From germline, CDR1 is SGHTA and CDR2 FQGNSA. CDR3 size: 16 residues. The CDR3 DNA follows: TGTGCCAGCAGCTTAGTCGCAGGCAGGGCTAACTATGGCTACACCTTC. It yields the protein CASSLVAGRANYGYTF.

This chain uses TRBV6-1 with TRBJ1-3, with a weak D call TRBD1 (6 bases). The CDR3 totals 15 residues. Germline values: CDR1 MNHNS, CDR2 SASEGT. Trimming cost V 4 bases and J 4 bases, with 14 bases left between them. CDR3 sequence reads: CASSVNQGPGNTIYF. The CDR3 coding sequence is TGTGCCAGCAGTGTTAATCAGGGGCCCGGAAACACCATATATTTT.

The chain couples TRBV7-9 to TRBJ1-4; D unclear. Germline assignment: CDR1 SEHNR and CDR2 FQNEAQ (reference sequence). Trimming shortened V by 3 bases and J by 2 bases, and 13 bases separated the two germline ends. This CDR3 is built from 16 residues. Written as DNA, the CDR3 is TGTGCCAGCAGCTTGAAGGATCCGGGTACTAATGAAAAACTGTTTTTT. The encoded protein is CASSLKDPGTNEKLFF.

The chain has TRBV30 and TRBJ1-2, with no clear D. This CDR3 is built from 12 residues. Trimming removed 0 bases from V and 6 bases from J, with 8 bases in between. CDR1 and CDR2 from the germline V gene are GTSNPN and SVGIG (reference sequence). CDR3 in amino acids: CAWSVWGDGYTF. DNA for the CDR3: TGTGCCTGGAGTGTCTGGGGAGATGGCTACACCTTC.

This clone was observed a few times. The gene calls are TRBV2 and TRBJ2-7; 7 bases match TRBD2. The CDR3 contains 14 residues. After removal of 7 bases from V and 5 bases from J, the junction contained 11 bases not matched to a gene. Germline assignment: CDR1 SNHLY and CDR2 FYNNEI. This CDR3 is CASTEKGGVNEQYF. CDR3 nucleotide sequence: TGTGCCAGCACCGAAAAGGGAGGGGTAAACGAGCAGTACTTC.

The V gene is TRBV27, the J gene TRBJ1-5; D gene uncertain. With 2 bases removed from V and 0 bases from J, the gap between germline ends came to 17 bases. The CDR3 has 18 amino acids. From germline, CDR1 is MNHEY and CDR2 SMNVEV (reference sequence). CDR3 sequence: CASSLAPPRTVSNQPQHF. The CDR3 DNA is TGTGCCAGCAGTTTAGCCCCCCCCCGGACGGTTAGCAATCAGCCCCAGCATTTT.

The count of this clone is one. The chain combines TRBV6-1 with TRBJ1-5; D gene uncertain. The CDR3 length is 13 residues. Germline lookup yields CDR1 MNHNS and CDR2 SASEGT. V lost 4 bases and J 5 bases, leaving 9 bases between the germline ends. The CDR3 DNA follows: TGTGCCAGCAGTGCCCATTACGATCAGCCCCAGCATTTT. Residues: CASSAHYDQPQHF.

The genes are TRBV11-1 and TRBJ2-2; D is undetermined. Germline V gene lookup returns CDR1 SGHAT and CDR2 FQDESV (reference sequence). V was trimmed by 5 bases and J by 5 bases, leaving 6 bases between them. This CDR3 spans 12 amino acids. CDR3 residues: CASSPWTGELFF. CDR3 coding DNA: TGTGCCAGCAGCCCCTGGACCGGGGAGCTGTTTTTT.